Sequencing of this T cell receptor (beta chain) was carried out in a study of blood T cell repertoires in COVID-19. Some clones are missing from TCRdb's copy, which holds only in-frame ones; the method was immunoSEQ multiplex PCR. The sample has 150,000 to 200,000 clones, around 83% seen once. Trimming at V came to 5 bases and at J to 5 bases, leaving 8 bases not matched to a gene. This CDR3 contains 14 residues. Germline lookup yields CDR1 MNHEY and CDR2 SMNVEV (reference sequence). Sequencing was performed on peripheral blood. The sequence was collected from a man between 65 and 80 years old who had recovered from COVID-19. V usage is TRBV27 and J usage is TRBJ1-2; 7 nucleotides match TRBD1. The CDR3 spells CASSPLPGGYGYTF. The CDR3 DNA reads TGTGCCAGCAGTCCCCTTCCAGGGGGATATGGCTACACCTTC.